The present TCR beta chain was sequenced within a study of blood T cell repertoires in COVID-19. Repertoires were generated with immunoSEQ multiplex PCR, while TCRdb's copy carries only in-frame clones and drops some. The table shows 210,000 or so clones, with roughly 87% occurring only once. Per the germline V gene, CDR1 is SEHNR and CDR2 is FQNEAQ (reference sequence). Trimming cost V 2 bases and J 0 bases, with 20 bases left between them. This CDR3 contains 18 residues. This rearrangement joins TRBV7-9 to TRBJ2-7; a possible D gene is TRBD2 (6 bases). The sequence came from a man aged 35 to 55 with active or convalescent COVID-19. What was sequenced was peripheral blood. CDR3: CASSLSHDWGGSSYEQYF. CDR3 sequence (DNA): TGTGCCAGCAGCTTATCCCATGACTGGGGAGGAAGCTCCTACGAGCAGTACTTC.